A selection of T cell receptor beta chains follows, all from one sample in a study of blood T cell repertoires in COVID-19. Measured with immunoSEQ multiplex PCR; TCRdb has only the in-frame clones, and not every one. The data show roughly 340,000 clones, about 89% seen once. The specimen was peripheral blood. The receptors were sampled from a woman between 45 and 65 years old with COVID-19, enrolled during active disease. The CDR3 runs from the conserved cysteine through the conserved F or W. A D gene is named only where the DNA matches it firmly. Expanded clones get a size class; other rows say once, few or many, or leave the size out.

TRBV5-1,TRBD1,NA,TRBJ1-5,TGCGCCAGCAGCTGGGGAGGGACAGGAGGCAATCAGCCCCAGCATTTT,CASSWGGTGGNQPQHF
TRBV6-5,NA,NA,TRBJ1-1,TGTGCCAGCACCCTTGCTTACAGCATGAACACTGAAGCTTTCTTT,CASTLAYSMNTEAFF
TRBV7-9,NA,NA,TRBJ1-1,TGTGCCAGCAGCTCAACCGGTACTGAAGCTTTCTTT,CASSSTGTEAFF
TRBV7-3,TRBD1,NA,TRBJ2-1,TGTGCCAGCAGCTCTGGGACAGGGATATACAATGAGCAGTTCTTC,CASSSGTGIYNEQFF
TRBV25-1,NA,NA,TRBJ2-1,TGTGCCAGCAGTGACCAGGTCTCCCCCTACAATGAGCAGTTCTTC,CASSDQVSPYNEQFF
TRBV19,TRBD1,NA,TRBJ1-5,TGTGCCAGTAGTGCAAACAGGGGGGGGCCTAATCAGCCCCAGCATTTT,CASSANRGGPNQPQHF
TRBV7-2,TRBD1,NA,TRBJ2-6,TGTGCCAGCAGCGGTAAATGGGGACAGATAGGCGGTGGGGCCAACGTCCTGACTTTC,CASSGKWGQIGGGANVLTF
TRBV19,NA,NA,TRBJ2-3,TGTGCCAGTAGTATACGGGGTCGGGACAACGAGGGCACAGATACGCAGTATTTT,CASSIRGRDNEGTDTQYF
TRBV19,TRBD1,NA,TRBJ2-2,TGTGCCAGTAGTATGCGTGACAGGGGGCGTCTGGCCGGGGAGCTGTTTTTT,CASSMRDRGRLAGELFF
TRBV4-2,TRBD2,NA,TRBJ2-3,TGTGCCAGCAGCCAACTACGAGCGGGAGGAGCAGATACGCAGTATTTT,CASSQLRAGGADTQYF
TRBV4-3,NA,NA,TRBJ1-1,TGCGCCAGCAGGCAGGCCCCGGGGGAAGGGAACACTGAAGCTTTCTTT,CASRQAPGEGNTEAFF
TRBV14,NA,NA,TRBJ1-4,TGTGCCAGCAGCCAAGATGTTCGGCCGGGGAATGAAAAACTGTTTTTT,CASSQDVRPGNEKLFF
TRBV19,NA,NA,TRBJ1-5,TGTGCCAGTAGTGTGGGCGTTGTTCAGCCCCAGCATTTT,CASSVGVVQPQHF
TRBV11-2,TRBD2,NA,TRBJ2-7,TGTGCCAGCAGCTCTCAGGGACTAGCGGGAGGGCCAGGCGAGCAGTACTTC,CASSSQGLAGGPGEQYF
TRBV12-3/TRBV12-4,NA,NA,TRBJ2-7,TGTGCCAGCAGTTTAAACGGGGGTTACGAGCAGTACTTC,CASSLNGGYEQYF
TRBV27,TRBD1,NA,TRBJ1-5,TGTGCCAGCAGAGGACAGGACAATCAGCCCCAGCATTTT,CASRGQDNQPQHF
TRBV7-2,TRBD1,NA,TRBJ1-5,TGTGCCAGCAGCGTCAGACAGGGTGGTCAGCCCCAGCATTTT,CASSVRQGGQPQHF
TRBV7-8,TRBD1,once,TRBJ2-1,TGTGCCAGCAGCCGAGGGACAGGGGGGTACAATGAGCAGTTCTTC,CASSRGTGGYNEQFF